Given below is one T cell receptor (beta chain) in context. The CDR3 runs 16 residues. The germline V and J ends were trimmed by 0 bases and 3 bases, with 13 bases remaining between them. Germline values: CDR1 SGHDT, CDR2 YYEEEE. Original methodology: Reference gene primers were amplified, and this amplification served to estimate nucleated cell counts. The assay was immunoSEQ multiplex PCR, and TCRdb's table has in-frame clones only and misses some. V and J calls and clone size are as listed in that table; D and trimming were resolved from the DNA. Here the sample spans 450,000 or so clones, about 87% being singletons. The sample comes from a study of blood T cell repertoires in COVID-19. Study overall: Samples came from the United States, Italy and Spain, spanning acute and convalescent COVID-19. PBMCs, B-cell-depleted T cells, or T cells provided the cDNA or gDNA that made up the material.

During active infection, Seattle patients enrolled and were then monitored through disease. The origin of this receptor is a man in his late teens or twenties with COVID-19, enrolled during active disease. The sequenced sample consisted of peripheral blood. The rearrangement links TRBV5-6 to TRBJ1-3; D call uncertain. The CDR3 loop is CASSLVGEDLGNTIYF. The CDR3 DNA sequence: TGTGCCAGCAGCTTGGTTGGGGAGGACCTTGGAAACACCATATATTTT.